This TCR beta chain stems from a study of T cell responses to AZD1222 COVID-19 vaccine. This table comes from immunoSEQ multiplex PCR, and its TCRdb copy is limited to in-frame clones, with some not included. The data contain under 130,000 clones, around 89% of them seen just once; the ten biggest clones take up less than 9.5%. The CDR3 is 15 residues long. V was clipped by 0 bases and J by 3 bases; unmatched bases: 5. Germline values: CDR1 SGDLS, CDR2 YYNGEE. This TCR derives from an adult in good health. This chain uses TRBV9 with TRBJ2-7; 8 bases fit TRBD2. The specimen was peripheral blood, collected on day 0 of AZD1222 vaccination. The CDR3 protein is CASSVEAGVRYEQYF. For the CDR3, the DNA is TGTGCCAGCAGCGTAGAAGCGGGAGTTCGCTACGAGCAGTACTTC.